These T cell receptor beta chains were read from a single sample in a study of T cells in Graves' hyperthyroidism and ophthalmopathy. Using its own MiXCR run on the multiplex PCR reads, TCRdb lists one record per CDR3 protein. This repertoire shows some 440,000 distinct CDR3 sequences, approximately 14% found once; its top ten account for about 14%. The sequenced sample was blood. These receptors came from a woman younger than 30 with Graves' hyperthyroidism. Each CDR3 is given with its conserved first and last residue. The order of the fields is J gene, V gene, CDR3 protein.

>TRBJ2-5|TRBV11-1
CASSNGETETQYF
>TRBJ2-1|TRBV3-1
CASSQVRGGINREQFF
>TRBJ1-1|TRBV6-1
CASSPLFQDVTEAFF
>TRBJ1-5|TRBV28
CASSFGYNQPQHF
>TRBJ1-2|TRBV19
CASSMNREQKDYGYTF
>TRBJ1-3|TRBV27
CASTEMGVLAGNTIYF
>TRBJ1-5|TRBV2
CASSEEGRPDQPQHF
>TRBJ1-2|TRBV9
CASSVGTGVNYGYTF
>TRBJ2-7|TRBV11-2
CASSLGDGPYEQYF
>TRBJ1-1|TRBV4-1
CASSQPTGANTEAFF
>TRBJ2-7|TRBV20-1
CSASSSGGPRRYEQYF
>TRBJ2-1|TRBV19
CASSIARTGNEQFF
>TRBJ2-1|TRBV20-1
CSARSAGDRNEQFF
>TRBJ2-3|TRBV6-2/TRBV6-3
CASSYSARLTDTQYF
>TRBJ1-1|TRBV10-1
CASSGGQGIRWTEAFF
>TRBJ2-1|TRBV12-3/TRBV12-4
CASSLRLAESYNEQFF
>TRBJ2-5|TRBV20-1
CSAISDTTRMTQYF
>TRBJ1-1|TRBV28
CASSLLRETHTEAFF
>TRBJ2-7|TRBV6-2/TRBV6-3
CASTPRTGAYEQYF
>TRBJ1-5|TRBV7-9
CASTRGIGSDSYSNQPQHF
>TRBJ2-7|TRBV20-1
CSASRQSYEQYF
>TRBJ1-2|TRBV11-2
CASSILGGYGYTF
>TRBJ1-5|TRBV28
CASSRDRGPSNQPQHF
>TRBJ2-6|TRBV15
CATSEGQGYPGANVLTF
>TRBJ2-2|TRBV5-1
CASSFTHRGSTNTGELFF
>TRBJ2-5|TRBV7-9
CACSLGETQYF
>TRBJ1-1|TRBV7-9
CASSLDGFYTEAFF
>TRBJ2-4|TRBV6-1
CASSPGGKLAKNIQYF
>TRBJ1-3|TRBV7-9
CASSLGFGETSSGNTIYF
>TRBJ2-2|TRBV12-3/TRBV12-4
CASSPWPALAGDRLGELFF
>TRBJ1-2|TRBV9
CARSPRTGLNYGYTF
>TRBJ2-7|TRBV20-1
CSASSGSTDEQYF
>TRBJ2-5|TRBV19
CASSTHTMAGRLGRETQYF
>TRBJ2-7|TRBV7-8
CASSLVLGEYEQYF
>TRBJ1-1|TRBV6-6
CASSYLRRSTEAFF
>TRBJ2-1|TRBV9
CASSAPSGGADEQFF
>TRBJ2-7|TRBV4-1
CASSPSGVRLGEQYF
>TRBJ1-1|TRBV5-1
CASSLRQGLPNTEAFF
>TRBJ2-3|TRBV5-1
CASSSWGLAGTDTQYF
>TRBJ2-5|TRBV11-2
CASSYPGQGVQETQYF
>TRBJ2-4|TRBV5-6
CASSFDLAKNIQYF
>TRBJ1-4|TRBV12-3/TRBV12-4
CASSLERSTGGREKLFF
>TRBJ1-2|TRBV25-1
CASNSGTGSYGYTF
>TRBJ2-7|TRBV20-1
CSATLYNSYEQYF
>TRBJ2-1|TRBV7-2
CASSLVLAGGPPYNEQFF
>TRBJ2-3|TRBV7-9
CASGWEATDTQYF
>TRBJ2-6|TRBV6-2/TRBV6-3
CASSFNRASGANVLTF
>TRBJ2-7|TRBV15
CATSRGQYGDEQYF
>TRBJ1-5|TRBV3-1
CASSQDGGGTAINQPQHF
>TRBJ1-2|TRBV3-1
CASSTGFDYGYTF
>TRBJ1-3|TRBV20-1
CSARETEGAGNTIYF
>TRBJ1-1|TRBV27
CASSQPFGDLTEAFF
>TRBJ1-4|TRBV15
CATAWTAEKLFF
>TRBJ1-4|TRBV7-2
CASTMGQTVSEKLFF
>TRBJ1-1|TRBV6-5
CASQLLGRGTEAFF
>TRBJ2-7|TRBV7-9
CASSSASLPYEQYF
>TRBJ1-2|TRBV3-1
CASSQNRDRDYYGYTF
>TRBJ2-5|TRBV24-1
CATSDWRGGRETQYF
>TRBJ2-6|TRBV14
CASSRIAGAGANVLTF
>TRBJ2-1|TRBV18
CASSPLGQGSYNEQFF